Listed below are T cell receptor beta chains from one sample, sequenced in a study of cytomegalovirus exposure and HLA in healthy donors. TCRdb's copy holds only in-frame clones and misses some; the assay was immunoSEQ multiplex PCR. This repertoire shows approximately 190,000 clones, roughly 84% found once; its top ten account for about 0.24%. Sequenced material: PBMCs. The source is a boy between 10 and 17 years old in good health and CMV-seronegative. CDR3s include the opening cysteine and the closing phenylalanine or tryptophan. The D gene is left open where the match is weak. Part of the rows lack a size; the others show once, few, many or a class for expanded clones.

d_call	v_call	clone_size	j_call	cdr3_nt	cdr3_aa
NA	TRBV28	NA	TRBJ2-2	TGTGCCAGCAGTATCGAACCGAAGTCGGCCGGGGAGCTGTTTTTT	CASSIEPKSAGELFF
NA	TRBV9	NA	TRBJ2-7	TGTGCCAGCAGCGTAAGGCCAGGAGGGTCGGAGCAGTACTTC	CASSVRPGGSEQYF
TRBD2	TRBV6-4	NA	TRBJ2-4	TGTGCCAGCAGTCGACTAGCGGGGGGGCAGGACATTCAGTACTTC	CASSRLAGGQDIQYF
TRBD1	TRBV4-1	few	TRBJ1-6	TGCGCCAGCAGCCTCTCCTATCAGACAGGGAATAATTCACCCCTCCACTTT	CASSLSYQTGNNSPLHF
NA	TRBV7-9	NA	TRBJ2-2	TGTGCCAGCAGCTCAGACAACACCGGAGAGCTGTTTTTT	CASSSDNTGELFF
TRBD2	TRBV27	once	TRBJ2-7	TGTGCCAGCAGAGATCATAGCGGGAGGTCCTACGAGCAGTACTTC	CASRDHSGRSYEQYF
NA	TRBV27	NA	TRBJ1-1	TGTGCCAGCAGTTTCAACAAGAACACTGAAGCTTTCTTT	CASSFNKNTEAFF
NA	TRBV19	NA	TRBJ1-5	TGTGCCAGTAGTATAGATCCGGGATTCCAGCCCCAGCATTTT	CASSIDPGFQPQHF
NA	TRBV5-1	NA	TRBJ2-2	TGCGCCAGCAGCTTGACTAGCCCCCCGCGCGGGGAGCTGTTTTTT	CASSLTSPPRGELFF
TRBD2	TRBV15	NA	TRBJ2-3	TGTGCCACCAGCAGGGGACTAGGGAGCACAGATACGCAGTATTTT	CATSRGLGSTDTQYF
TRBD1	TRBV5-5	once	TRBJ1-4	TGTGCCAGCAGCCTCACACCGGGACAGGGGTGGACTAATGAAAAACTGTTTTTT	CASSLTPGQGWTNEKLFF